This TCR beta chain is drawn from a study of OX40 agonist ivuxolimab in advanced cancers. About the research overall: Under the entry rules, prior anti-PD-1, anti-PD-L1 or anti-CTLA-4 therapy was allowed, and less than 50% had some.

The sample holds one count of this clone. Germline V gene data show CDR1 as SGDLS and CDR2 as YYNGEE. CDR3 length equals 15 residues. The V end was cut by 3 bases, the J end by 0 bases, with 10 bases between. Some clones are missing from TCRdb's copy, which holds only in-frame ones; the method was immunoSEQ multiplex PCR. The data hold 20,000 to 25,000 clones, with approximately 86% observed a single time. The chain recombines TRBV9 with TRBJ2-1; D gene ambiguous. The receptor was derived from an adult with an advanced solid tumor such as melanoma, head and neck, liver or kidney cancer. The sample here was CD4+ or CD8+ T cells sorted from blood, taken in a trial of the OX40 agonist ivuxolimab. The CDR3 reads CASSGTPSSYNEQFF. CDR3 sequence (DNA): TGTGCCAGCAGCGGGACCCCGAGCTCCTACAATGAGCAGTTCTTC. The entire variable domain, with the rest obtained from reference TRBV9 and TRBJ2-1, is as follows: DSGVTQTPKHLITATGQRVTLRCSPRSGDLSVYWYQQSLDQGLQFLIQYYNGEERAKGNILERFSAQQFPDLHSELNLSSLELGDSALYFCASSGTPSSYNEQFFGPGTRLTVL.